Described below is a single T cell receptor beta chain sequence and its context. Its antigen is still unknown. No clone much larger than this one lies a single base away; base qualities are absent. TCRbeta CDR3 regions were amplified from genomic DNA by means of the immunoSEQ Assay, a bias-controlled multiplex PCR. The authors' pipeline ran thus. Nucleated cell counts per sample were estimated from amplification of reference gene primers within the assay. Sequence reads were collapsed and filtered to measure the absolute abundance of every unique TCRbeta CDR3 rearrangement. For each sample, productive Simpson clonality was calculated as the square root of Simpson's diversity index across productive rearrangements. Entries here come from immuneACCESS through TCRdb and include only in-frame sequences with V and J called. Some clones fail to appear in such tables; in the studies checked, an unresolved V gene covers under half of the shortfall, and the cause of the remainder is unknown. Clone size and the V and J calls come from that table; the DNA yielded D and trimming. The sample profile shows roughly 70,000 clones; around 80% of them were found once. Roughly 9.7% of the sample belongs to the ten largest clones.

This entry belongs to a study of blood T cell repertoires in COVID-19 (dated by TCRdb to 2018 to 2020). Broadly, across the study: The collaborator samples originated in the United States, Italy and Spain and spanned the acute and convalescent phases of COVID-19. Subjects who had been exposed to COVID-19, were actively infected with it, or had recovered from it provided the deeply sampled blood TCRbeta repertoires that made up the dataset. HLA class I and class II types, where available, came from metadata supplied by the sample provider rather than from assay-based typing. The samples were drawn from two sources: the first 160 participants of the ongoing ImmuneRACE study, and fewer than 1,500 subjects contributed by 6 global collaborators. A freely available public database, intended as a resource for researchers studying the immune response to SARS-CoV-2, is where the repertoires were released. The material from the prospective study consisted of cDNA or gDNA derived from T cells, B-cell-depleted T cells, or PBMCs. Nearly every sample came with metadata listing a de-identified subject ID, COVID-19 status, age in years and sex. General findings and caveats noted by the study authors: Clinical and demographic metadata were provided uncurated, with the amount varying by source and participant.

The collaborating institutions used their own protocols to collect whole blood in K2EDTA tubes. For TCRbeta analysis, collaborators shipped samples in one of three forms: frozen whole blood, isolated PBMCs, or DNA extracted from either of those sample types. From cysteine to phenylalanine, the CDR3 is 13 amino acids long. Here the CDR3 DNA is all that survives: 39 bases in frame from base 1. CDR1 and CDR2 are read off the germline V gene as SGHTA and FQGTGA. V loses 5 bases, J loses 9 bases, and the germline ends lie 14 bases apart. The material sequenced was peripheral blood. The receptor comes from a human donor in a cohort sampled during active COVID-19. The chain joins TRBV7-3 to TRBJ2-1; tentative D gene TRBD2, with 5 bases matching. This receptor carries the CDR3 CASSADLAGEQFF. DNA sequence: TGTGCCAGCAGCGCTGACCTAGCAGGTGAGCAGTTCTTC.